This T cell receptor beta chain was found in a study of beta chain features in type 1 diabetes. Findings and caveats of the study: A moderate, significant TCRB CDR3 shortening appeared in type 1 diabetes across four CD4+ subsets. The naive, central memory and Treg TCRB repertoires of patients appeared to be more similar to one another than those of healthy donors.

Notes on this clone: Its matching antigen is unknown.

Sequencing targeted expressed TCRB transcripts, as all isolated RNA had been reverse transcribed. Clones were read by immunoSEQ multiplex PCR, and TCRdb kept only the in-frame ones, dropping some. Of around 650,000 clones in the sample, around 12% were seen once. The CDR3 is made up of 14 amino acids. Between the trimmed V and J ends, which lost 1 base and 4 bases, there was a span of 13 bases. CDR1 and CDR2 from the germline V gene are SQVTM and ANQGSEA. This TCR derives from a man under 40 with type 1 diabetes. The chain employs TRBV29-1 and TRBJ1-2; no clear D. Sequenced material: naive CD4+ T cells from blood. The CDR3 protein is CSVEVAGKGYGYTF. DNA for the CDR3: TGCAGCGTTGAAGTAGCAGGCAAGGGCTATGGCTACACCTTC.